This T cell receptor beta chain was recorded in a study of T-cell memory formation after mild COVID-19 (dated by TCRdb to the early 2020s). Context from the whole study: TCR sequence clusters from the two donors were largely donor specific. T-cell clones expanding and contracting after mild COVID-19 in two donors were tracked by longitudinal TCRalpha and TCRbeta repertoire sequencing. Two young, previously healthy adult volunteers made up the cohort, one male and one female.

Overall study outcomes, separate from this receptor: Balanced CD4/CD8 phenotypes were observed for clones contracting from day 15 to 85, whereas a bias towards CD4+ was observed for a second wave of clones expanding from day 15 to 37. Contracting CD4+ clones appeared mostly in the CM and EM memory subsets, whereas CD8+ clones were enriched in EMRA. The detection of some responding clones in pre-infection memory suggests that pre-existing cross-reactive memory T cells joined the SARS-CoV-2 response. The study included only a couple of mild cases, and larger cohorts that include severe cases with pre-infection samples were judged to be necessary. Whether the second-wave clones peaking on day 37 were SARS-CoV-2 specific was not confirmed.

Sequencing was performed on an Illumina NovaSeq 6000. cDNA libraries for TCRalpha and TCRbeta were prepared by 5'RACE using constant-segment primers, with sample barcodes and unique molecular identifiers added. RNA was extracted from every sample with Trizol reagent. Library amplification was performed in two PCR steps, and a second sample barcode and Illumina TruSeq adapters were introduced in the second step. Sequencing of libraries was performed on an Illumina NovaSeq with 2 x 150 bp paired-end reads. For the original study's pipeline: Demultiplexing of reads and collapsing into UMI-guided consensus sequences were performed with migec v1.2.7. With mixcr v2.1.11, UMI consensuses were aligned to TRA and TRB V and J templates and assembled into clonotypes. Expanded or contracted clonotypes were those called significant by both edgeR and NoisET, with noise models trained on biological replicates. edgeR calls used a false discovery rate-adjusted p below 0.01 and a log2 fold-change threshold of 1. PCA with hierarchical clustering of max-normalized trajectories of the 1000 most abundant clonotypes was used as exploratory dynamics analysis. Separately sequenced CD4+ and CD8+ repertoires were used to assign a CD4 or CD8 phenotype to each responding clone. TCRdb itself trimmed the public reads at Q25 with fastp, ran MiXCR and retained productive beta chains. For every CDR3 protein sequence, its rows merge into one entry that carries the most common genes and DNA. In this record, the V and J calls reflect TCRdb's handling and not the investigators' own analysis. Counted in this sample were around 200,000 distinct CDR3 sequences; around 26% of them appeared once. The ten largest clones add up to roughly 11% of the sample.

PBMCs were isolated by Ficoll-Paque density gradient centrifugation. The CDR3 goes from the cysteine to the phenylalanine over 12 residues. Only the CDR3 part of the read is kept: 36 bases, read in frame from the first base. Trimming takes 5 bases from V and 4 bases from J, and the germline ends sit 8 bases apart. With respect to this clonotype: Its antigen is still unknown. Base qualities are not at hand, and no much larger clone is one base apart.

Sequencing was done on a sample of PBMCs or a T cell subset sorted from them (not recorded which). Rearrangement joined TRBV12-3 or TRBV12-4 to TRBJ2-5, with the D gene too uncertain to name. The TCR comes from an adult woman who had mild COVID-19 (a few samples of this study predate the infection). The sample titles of this study are shuffled in the database, so cell type and time point are left out; the donor was told from shared clones. The CDR3 in this case is CASSEVGETQYF. The DNA reads TGTGCCAGCAGTGAAGTAGGAGAGACCCAGTACTTC.